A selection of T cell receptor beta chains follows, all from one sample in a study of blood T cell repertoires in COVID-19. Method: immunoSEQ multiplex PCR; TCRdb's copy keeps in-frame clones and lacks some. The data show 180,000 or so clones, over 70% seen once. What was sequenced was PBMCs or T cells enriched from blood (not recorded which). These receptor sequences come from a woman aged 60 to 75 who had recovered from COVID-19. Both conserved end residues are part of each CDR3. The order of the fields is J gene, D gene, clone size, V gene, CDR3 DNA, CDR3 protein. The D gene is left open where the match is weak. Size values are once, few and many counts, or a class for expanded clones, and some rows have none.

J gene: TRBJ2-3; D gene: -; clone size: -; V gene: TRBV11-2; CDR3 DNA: TGTGCCAGCAGCTTAGTTGGGGGTAGCGGATCCACAGATACGCAGTATTTT; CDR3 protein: CASSLVGGSGSTDTQYF
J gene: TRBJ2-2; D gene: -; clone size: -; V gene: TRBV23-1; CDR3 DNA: TGCGCCAGCAGTCAATACCCCAGTTCGAACACCGGGGAGCTGTTTTTT; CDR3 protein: CASSQYPSSNTGELFF
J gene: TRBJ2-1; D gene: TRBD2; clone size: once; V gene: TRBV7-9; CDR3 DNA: TGTGCCAGCAGCTCACTAGCGCGGAGCTCCTACAATGAGCAGTTCTTC; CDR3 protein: CASSSLARSSYNEQFF
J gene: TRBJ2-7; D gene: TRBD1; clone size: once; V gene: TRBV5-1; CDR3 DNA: TGCGCCAGCAGTGCGGGACAGGGGCTACTCGAGCAGTACTTC; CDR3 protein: CASSAGQGLLEQYF
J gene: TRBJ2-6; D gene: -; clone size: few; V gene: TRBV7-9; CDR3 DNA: TGTGCCAGCAGCTGGTTACAGGGTTCCGGGGCCAACGTCCTGACTTTC; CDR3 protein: CASSWLQGSGANVLTF
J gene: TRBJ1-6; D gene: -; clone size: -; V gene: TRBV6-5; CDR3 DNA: TGTGCCAGTGCGGGGGTGGCAGATAATTCACCCCTCCACTTT; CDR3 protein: CASAGVADNSPLHF
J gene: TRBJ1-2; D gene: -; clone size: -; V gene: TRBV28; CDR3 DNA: TGTGCCAGCAGTTTGGACAGCTACTATGGCTACACCTTC; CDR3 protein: CASSLDSYYGYTF
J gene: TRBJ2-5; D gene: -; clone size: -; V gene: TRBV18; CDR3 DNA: TGTGCCAGCTCACCACAAGCATGGTACCAAGAGACCCAGTACTTC; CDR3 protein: CASSPQAWYQETQYF
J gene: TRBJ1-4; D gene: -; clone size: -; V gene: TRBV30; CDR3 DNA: TGTGCCTGGAGCGAGAAGGGGACTAATGAAAAACTGTTTTTT; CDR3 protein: CAWSEKGTNEKLFF
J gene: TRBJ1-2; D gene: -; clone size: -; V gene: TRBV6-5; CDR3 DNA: TGTGCCAGCAGGGTACTAGGGGGAAACTATGGCTACACCTTC; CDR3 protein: CASRVLGGNYGYTF
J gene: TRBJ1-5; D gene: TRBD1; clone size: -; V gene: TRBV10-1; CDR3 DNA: TGCGCCAGCAGTTTCTCAGGGGGGAGCAATCAGCCCCAGCATTTT; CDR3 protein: CASSFSGGSNQPQHF
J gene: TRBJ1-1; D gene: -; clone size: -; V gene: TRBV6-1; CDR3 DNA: TGTGCCAGCAGTGAAGTGGGACAGAACACTGAAGCTTTCTTT; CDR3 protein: CASSEVGQNTEAFF
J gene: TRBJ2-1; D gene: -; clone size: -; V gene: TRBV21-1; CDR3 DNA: TGTGCCAGCAGCAAAGCTGGGCTAGTGAGCGGGAGGGAGAATGAGCAGTTCTTC; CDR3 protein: CASSKAGLVSGRENEQFF
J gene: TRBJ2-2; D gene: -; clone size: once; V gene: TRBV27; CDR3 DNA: TGTGCCAGCAGTTTAAGAGTTGCAAGTGGCACCGGGGAGCTGTTTTTT; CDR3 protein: CASSLRVASGTGELFF
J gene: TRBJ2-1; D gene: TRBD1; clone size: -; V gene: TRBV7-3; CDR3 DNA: TGTGCCAGCAGCTTGACAGGGGTCAATGAGCAGTTCTTC; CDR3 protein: CASSLTGVNEQFF
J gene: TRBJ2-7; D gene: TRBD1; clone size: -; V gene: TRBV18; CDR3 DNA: TGTGCCAGCTCACCACAGGGACAGGGGGCCAAGCAGTACTTC; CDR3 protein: CASSPQGQGAKQYF
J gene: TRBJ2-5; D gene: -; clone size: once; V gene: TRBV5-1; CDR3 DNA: TGCGCCAGCGCCCCAAACGGACACCTCCAAGAGACCCAGTACTTC; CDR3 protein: CASAPNGHLQETQYF
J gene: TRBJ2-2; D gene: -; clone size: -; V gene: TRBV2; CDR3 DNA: TGTGCCAGCAGTGGGGGTAGCGGGAACACCGGGGAGCTGTTTTTT; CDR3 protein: CASSGGSGNTGELFF
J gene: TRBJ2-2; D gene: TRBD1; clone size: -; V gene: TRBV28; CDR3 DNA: TGTGCCAGCACCTCCAGCGGGACAGGGGCGGACGGGGAGCTGTTTTTT; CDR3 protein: CASTSSGTGADGELFF
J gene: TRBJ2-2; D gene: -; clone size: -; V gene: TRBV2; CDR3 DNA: TGTGCCAGCAGTGCTTTGGGGGGTGCCGGGGAGCTGTTTTTT; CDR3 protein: CASSALGGAGELFF
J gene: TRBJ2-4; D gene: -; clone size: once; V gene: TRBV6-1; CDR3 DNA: TGTGCCAGCAGTGAAGTTCCCCGGGACATTCAGTACTTC; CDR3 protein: CASSEVPRDIQYF
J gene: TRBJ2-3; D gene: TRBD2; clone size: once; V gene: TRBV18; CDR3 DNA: TGTGCCAGCACCAATAGCGGGGGCACAGATACGCAGTATTTT; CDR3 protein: CASTNSGGTDTQYF
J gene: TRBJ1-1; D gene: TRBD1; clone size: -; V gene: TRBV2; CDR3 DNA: TGTGCCAGAACTATCAAGGGGGGGACAGGAGGTACTGAAGCTTTCTTT; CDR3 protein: CARTIKGGTGGTEAFF
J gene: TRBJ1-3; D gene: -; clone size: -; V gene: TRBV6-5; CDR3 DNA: TGTGCGCTCGGGAGTCCATACTCTGGAAACACCATATATTTT; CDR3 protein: CALGSPYSGNTIYF
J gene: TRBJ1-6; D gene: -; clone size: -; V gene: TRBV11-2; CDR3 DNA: TGTGCCAGCAGCTTAGATGGGGAGGGAACCTTTGGTTCACCCCTCCACTTT; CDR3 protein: CASSLDGEGTFGSPLHF
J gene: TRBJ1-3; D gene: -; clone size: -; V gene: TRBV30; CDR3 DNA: TGTGCCTGGAGTGTACACCAGGGAACTGGAAACACCATATATTTT; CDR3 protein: CAWSVHQGTGNTIYF
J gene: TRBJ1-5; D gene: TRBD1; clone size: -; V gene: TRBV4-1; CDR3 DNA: TGCGCCAGCAGCCAAGAAGGACAGGGAGTACAGCCCCAGCATTTT; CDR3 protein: CASSQEGQGVQPQHF
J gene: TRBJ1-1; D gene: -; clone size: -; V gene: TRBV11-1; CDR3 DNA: TGTGCCAGCAGCTTACACGACATTTTCGCTGAAGCTTTCTTT; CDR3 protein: CASSLHDIFAEAFF
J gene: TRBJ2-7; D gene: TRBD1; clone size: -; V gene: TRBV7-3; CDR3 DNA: TGTGCCAGCAGCCCCTATTACAGGGGGCTCAACGAGCAGTACTTC; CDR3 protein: CASSPYYRGLNEQYF
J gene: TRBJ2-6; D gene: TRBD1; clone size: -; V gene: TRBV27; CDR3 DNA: TGTGCCAGCAGGAGGACAGGGAGAATTGGGGCCAACGTCCTGACTTTC; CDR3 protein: CASRRTGRIGANVLTF
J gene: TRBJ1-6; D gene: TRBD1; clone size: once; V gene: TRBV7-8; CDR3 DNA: TGTGCCAGCAGTGCCGGGACAGGGAATTCACCCCTCCACTTT; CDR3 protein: CASSAGTGNSPLHF
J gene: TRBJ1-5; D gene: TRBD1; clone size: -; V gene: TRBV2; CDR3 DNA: TGTGCCAGCAGCGCGACAGGGGCCTTATTAGGGCCCCAGCATTTT; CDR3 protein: CASSATGALLGPQHF
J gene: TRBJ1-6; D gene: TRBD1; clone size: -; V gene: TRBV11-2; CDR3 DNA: TGTGCCAGCAGGAGGACAGGGGGCCGTGATTCACCCCTCCACTTT; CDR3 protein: CASRRTGGRDSPLHF
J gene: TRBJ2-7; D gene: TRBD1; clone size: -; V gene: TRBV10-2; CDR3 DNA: TGCGCCAGCAGTGGCCAGGGGGCGCTAAACGAGCAGTACTTC; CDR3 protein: CASSGQGALNEQYF
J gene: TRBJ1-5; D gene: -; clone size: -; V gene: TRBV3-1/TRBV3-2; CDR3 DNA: TGTGCCAGCAGCCGGGGGCCGCGCAATCAGCCCCAGCATTTT; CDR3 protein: CASSRGPRNQPQHF
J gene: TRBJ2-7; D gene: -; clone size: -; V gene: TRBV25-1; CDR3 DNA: TGTGCCAGCAGTGAAGTAAACGAGCAGTACTTC; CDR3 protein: CASSEVNEQYF
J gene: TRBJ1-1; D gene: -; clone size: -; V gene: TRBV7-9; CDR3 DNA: TGTGCCAGCAGCTTATTTGGAGTAGAAGCTTTCTTT; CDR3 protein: CASSLFGVEAFF
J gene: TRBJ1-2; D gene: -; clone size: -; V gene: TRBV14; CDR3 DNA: TGTGCCAGCAGCCAAGATCCCAGCTATGGCTACACCTTC; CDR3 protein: CASSQDPSYGYTF
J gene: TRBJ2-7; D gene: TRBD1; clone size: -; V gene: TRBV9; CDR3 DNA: TGTGCCAGCAGCGTAGGGACAGGCGAGCAGTACTTC; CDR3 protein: CASSVGTGEQYF
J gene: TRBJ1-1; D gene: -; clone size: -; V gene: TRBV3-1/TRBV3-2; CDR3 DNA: TGTGCCAGTGAACCGACCCAGGGAGGTACCGAAGCTTTCTTT; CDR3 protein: CASEPTQGGTEAFF
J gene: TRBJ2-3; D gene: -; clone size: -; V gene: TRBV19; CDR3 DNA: TGTGCCAGTAGTACTCCAGGGACACAAGATACGCAGTATTTT; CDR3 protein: CASSTPGTQDTQYF
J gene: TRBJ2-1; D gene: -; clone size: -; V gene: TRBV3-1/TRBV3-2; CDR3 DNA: TGTGCCAGCAGCCCCGGTCGGTCCCGCGATGAGCAGTTCTTC; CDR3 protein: CASSPGRSRDEQFF
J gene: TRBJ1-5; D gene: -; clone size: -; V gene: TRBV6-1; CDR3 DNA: TGTGCCAGCAGTGAGAGCTGGACGGACAGTCAGCCCCAGCATTTT; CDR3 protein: CASSESWTDSQPQHF
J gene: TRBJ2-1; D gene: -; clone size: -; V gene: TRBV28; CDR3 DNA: TGTGCCAGCAGAGGACAGCGGGGTAGCTCCTACAATGAGCAGTTCTTC; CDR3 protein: CASRGQRGSSYNEQFF
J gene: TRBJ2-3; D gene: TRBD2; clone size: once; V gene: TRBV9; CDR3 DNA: TGTGCCAGCAGCTTCGGGATAGCGGGAGATACGCAGTATTTT; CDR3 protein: CASSFGIAGDTQYF